Sequencing of this T cell receptor beta chain was carried out in a study of blood T cell repertoires in COVID-19. Study at large: Samples came from the United States, Italy and Spain, spanning acute and convalescent COVID-19. From T cells, B-cell-depleted T cells, or PBMCs came the material, which was cDNA or gDNA.

Participants had their cohort set by participant-reported clinical history. In the original workflow: For nucleated cells, counts were estimated from reference gene primer amplification. Using immunoSEQ multiplex PCR, the repertoire was profiled, and TCRdb retains in-frame clones only, with some absent. That table gives V, J and clone size, and the DNA gave D and trimming. The sample consists of approximately 200,000 clones, 70% to 90% of them appearing once. Germline V gene data show CDR1 as LGHNT and CDR2 as FRNRAP. The CDR3 has 13 amino acids. Trimming shortened V by 4 bases and J by 4 bases, and 8 bases separated the two germline ends.

This TCR was sampled from a man in his forties or fifties who had recovered from COVID-19. The specimen was PBMCs or T cells enriched from blood (not recorded which). The rearrangement joins TRBV12-5 to TRBJ2-1; D ambiguous. The CDR3 protein is CASGSVSYNEQFF. The CDR3 DNA sequence: TGTGCTAGTGGTTCCGTTTCTTACAATGAGCAGTTCTTC. Together with reference TRBV12-5 and TRBJ2-1, the CDR3 gives the full variable domain: DARVTQTPRHKVTEMGQEVTMRCQPILGHNTVFWYRQTMMQGLELLAYFRNRAPLDDSGMPKDRFSAEMPDATLATLKIQPSEPRDSAVYFCASGSVSYNEQFFGPGTRLTVL.